What follows is one T cell receptor beta chain and its context. As yet, its antigen is unknown. This entry comes from a study of pediatric ulcerative colitis. Findings and caveats of the study: Ulcerative colitis patients shared more blood-rectal clones than controls. A couple of patients' blood samples yielded substantially fewer templates.

The data were produced by immunoSEQ multiplex PCR, yet TCRdb's version contains in-frame clones alone and is incomplete. Of around 64,000 clones in the sample, 85% to 90% were seen once. Sequenced sample: blood. The TCR originated in a boy aged 10-17 years with severe ulcerative colitis.

CDR3 amino acids: CASSASPGAPNEKLFF. The CDR3 DNA is TGTGCCAGCAGCGCCTCCCCAGGGGCCCCTAATGAAAAACTGTTTTTT. The rearrangement joins TRBV9 to TRBJ1-4; D possibly corresponds to TRBD1 (6 bases). With 3 bases removed from V and 3 bases from J, the gap between germline ends came to 15 bases. CDR1 and CDR2 (germline): SGDLS, YYNGEE. The CDR3 is 16 amino acids.